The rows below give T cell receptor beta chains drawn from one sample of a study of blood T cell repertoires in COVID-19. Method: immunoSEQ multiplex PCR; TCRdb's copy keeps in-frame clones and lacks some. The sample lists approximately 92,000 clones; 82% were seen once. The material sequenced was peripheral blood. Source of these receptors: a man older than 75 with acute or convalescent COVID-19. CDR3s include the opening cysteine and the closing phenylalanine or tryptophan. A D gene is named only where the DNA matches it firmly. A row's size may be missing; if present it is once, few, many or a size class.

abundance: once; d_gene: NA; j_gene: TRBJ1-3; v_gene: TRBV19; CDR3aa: CASSSTGTGNTIYF; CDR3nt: TGTGCCAGTAGTTCGACAGGAACTGGAAACACCATATATTTT
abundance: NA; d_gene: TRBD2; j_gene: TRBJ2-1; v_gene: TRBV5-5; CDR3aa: CASSLGLAGALSYNEQFF; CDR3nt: TGTGCCAGCAGCTTGGGGCTAGCGGGAGCCCTCTCCTACAATGAGCAGTTCTTC
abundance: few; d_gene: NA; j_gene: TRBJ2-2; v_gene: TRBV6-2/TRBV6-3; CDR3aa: CASSYYFGLSGTGELFF; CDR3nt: TGTGCCAGCAGTTACTACTTCGGGTTAAGCGGTACCGGGGAGCTGTTTTTT
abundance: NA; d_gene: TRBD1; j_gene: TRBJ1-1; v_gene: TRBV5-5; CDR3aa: CASRNETGLMTEAFF; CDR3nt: TGTGCCAGCAGAAACGAGACAGGGCTTATGACTGAAGCTTTCTTT
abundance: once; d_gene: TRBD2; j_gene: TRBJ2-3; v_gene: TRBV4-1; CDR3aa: CASSQRPSGGATDTQYF; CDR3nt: TGCGCCAGCAGCCAACGGCCTAGCGGGGGGGCCACAGATACGCAGTATTTT
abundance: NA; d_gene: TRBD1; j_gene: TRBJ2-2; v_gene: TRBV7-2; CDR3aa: CASSAWVTGSSAGELFF; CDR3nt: TGTGCCAGCAGCGCCTGGGTGACAGGGTCGTCAGCCGGGGAGCTGTTTTTT
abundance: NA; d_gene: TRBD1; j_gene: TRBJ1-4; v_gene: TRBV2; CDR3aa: CASRGQGAVNEKLFF; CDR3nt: TGTGCCAGCAGGGGACAGGGGGCGGTTAATGAAAAACTGTTTTTT
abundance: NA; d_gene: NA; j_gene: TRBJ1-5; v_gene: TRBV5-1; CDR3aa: CASSPGQGMGQPQHF; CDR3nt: TGCGCCAGCAGCCCGGGGCAGGGGATGGGTCAGCCCCAGCATTTT
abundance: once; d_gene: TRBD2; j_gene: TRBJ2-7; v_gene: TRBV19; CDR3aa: CAPPGRARGEQYF; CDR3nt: TGTGCCCCACCGGGGAGGGCCCGGGGCGAGCAGTACTTC
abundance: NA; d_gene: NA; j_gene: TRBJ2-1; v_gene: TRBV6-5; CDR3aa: CASSYSANNEQFF; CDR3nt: TGTGCCAGCAGTTACTCGGCAAATAATGAGCAGTTCTTC
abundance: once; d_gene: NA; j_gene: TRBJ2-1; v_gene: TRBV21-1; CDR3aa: CASSKGLAALYNEQFF; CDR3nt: TGTGCCAGCAGTAAAGGGCTAGCGGCGCTTTACAATGAGCAGTTCTTC
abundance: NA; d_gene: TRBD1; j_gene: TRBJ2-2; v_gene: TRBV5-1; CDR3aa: CASSLRTGANTGELFF; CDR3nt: TGCGCCAGCAGCTTACGGACAGGGGCGAACACCGGGGAGCTGTTTTTT
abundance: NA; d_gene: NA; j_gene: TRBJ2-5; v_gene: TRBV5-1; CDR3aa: CASSLESEGETQYF; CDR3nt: TGCGCCAGCAGCTTGGAATCGGAGGGAGAGACCCAGTACTTC
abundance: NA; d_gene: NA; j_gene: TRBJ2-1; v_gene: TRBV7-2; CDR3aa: CASSPQGSSYEQFF; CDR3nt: TGTGCCAGCAGCCCCCAGGGGAGTTCGTATGAGCAGTTCTTC
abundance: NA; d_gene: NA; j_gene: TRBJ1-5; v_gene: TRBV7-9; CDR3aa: CASSLTVTQPQHF; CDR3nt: TGTGCCAGCAGCTTGACAGTAACTCAGCCCCAGCATTTT
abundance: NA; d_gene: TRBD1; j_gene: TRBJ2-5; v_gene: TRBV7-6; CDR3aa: CASSSGQGEGETQYF; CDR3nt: TGTGCCAGCAGCTCTGGACAGGGGGAGGGAGAGACCCAGTACTTC